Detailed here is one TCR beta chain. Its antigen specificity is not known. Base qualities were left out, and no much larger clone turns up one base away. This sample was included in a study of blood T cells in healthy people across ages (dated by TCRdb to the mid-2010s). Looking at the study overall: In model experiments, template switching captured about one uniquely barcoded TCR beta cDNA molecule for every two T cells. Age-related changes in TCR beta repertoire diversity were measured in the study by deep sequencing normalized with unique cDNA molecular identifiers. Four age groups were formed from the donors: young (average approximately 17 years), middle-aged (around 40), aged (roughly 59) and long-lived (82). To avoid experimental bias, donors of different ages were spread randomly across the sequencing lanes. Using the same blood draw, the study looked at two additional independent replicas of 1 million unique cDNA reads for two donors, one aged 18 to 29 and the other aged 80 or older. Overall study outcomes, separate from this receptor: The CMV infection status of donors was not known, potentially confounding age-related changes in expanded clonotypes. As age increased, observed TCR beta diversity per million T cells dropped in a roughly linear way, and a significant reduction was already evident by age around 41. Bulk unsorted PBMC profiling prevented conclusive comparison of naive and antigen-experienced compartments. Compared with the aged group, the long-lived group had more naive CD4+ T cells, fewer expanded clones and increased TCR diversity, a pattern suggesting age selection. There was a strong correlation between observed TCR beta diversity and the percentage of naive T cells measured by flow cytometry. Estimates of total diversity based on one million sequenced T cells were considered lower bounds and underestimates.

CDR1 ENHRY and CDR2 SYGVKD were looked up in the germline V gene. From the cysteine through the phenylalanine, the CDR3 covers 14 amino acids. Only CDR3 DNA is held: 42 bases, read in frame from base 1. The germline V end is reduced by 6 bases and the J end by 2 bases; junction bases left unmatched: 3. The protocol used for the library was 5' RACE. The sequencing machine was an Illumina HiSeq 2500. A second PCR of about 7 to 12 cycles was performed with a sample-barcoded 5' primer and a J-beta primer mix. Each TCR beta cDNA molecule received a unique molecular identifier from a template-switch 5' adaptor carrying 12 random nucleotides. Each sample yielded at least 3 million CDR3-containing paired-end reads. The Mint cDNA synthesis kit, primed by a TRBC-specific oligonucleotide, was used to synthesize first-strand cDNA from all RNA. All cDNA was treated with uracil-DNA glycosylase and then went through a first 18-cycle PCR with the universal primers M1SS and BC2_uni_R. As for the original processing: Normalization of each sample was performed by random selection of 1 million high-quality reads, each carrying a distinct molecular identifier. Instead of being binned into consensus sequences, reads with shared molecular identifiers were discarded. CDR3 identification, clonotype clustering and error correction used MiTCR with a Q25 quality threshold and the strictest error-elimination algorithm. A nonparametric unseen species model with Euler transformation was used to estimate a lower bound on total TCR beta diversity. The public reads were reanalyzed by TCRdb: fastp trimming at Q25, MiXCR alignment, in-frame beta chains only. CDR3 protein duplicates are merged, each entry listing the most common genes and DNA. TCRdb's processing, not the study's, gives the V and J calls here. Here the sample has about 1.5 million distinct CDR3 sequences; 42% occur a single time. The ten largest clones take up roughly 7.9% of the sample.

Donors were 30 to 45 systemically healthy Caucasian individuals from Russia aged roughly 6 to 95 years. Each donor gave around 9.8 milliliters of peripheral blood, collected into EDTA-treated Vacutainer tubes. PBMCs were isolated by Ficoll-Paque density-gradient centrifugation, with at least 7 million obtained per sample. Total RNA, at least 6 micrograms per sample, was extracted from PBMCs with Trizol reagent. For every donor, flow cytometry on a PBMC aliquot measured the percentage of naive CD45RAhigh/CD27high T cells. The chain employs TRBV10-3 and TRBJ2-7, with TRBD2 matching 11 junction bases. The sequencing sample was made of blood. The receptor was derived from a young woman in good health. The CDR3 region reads CAIRGTSGTYEQYF. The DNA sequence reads TGTGCCATCAGGGGGACTAGCGGTACCTACGAGCAGTACTTC.